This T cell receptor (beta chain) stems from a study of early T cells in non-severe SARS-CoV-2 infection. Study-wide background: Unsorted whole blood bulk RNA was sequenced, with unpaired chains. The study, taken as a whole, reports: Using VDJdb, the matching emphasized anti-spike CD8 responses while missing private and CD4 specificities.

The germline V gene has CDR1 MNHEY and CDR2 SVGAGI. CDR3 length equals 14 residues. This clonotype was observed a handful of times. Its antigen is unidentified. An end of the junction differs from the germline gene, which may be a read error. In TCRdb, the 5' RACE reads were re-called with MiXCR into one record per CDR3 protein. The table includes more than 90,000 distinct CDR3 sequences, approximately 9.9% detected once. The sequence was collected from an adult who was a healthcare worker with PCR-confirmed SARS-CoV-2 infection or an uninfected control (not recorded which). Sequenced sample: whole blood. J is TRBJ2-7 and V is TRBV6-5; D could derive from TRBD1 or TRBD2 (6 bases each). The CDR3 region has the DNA TGTGCCAACAGTAGCGGACAGACCTACTACGAGCAGTACTTC. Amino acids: CANSSGQTYYEQYF.